Listed here are 22 T cell receptor beta chains from one sample, sequenced in a study of T cell repertoires in cytomegalovirus infection. TCRdb ran MiXCR on the reads and lists one entry per CDR3 protein. The sample includes fewer than 300,000 distinct CDR3 sequences, about 23% of them seen just once. Sequenced: PBMCs. The receptor source for this set is a human donor in good health (CMV status not recorded). Some clones in this sample may be carry-over from other donors' samples.

The chain joins TRBV20-1 to TRBJ1-4; D perhaps matches TRBD1 (5 bases). The CDR3 contains 14 residues. In germline, CDR1 is DFQATT, CDR2 SNEGSKA (reference sequence). The ends were cut back, 6 bases at V and 8 bases at J, with 19 bases in the middle. The CDR3 DNA is TGCAGTGCCCCCGGGTGGGGACGGGGGGAAAAACTGTTTTTT. As protein: CSAPGWGRGEKLFF.

The chain uses TRBV27 and TRBJ2-7; D might be TRBD2 (5 bases). Germline V lookup: CDR1 MNHEY, CDR2 SMNVEV (reference sequence). The CDR3 sequence is 15 residues long. Trimming pared 10 bases from V and 2 bases from J, leaving 21 bases between. The CDR3 DNA reads as TGTGCCACCCAGGCCCGCGCGGGTTCACCCTACGAGCAGTACTTC. Translated, it gives CATQARAGSPYEQYF.

This clonotype was seen a handful of times. The CDR3 spells CASTASPAKVDEQFF. DNA of the CDR3: TGTGCCAGCACCGCCTCCCCGGCCAAAGTGGATGAGCAGTTCTTC. The V gene is TRBV28, the J gene TRBJ2-1, with D hard to call. Germline CDR1 is MDHEN and CDR2 is SYDVKM. This CDR3 region has 15 residues. V was cut by 7 bases and J by 8 bases, with 21 bases left in between.

The chain links TRBV20-1 to TRBJ1-5, with D possibly matching TRBD1 (6 bases). This CDR3 has 14 amino acids. Germline lookup yields CDR1 DFQATT and CDR2 SNEGSKA (reference sequence). The V end was cut by 3 bases, the J end by 1 base, with 10 bases between. The CDR3 protein is CSARKGGSNQPQHF. The CDR3 nucleotides read TGCAGTGCTAGGAAGGGGGGAAGCAATCAGCCCCAGCATTTT.

This clonotype was recorded at least ten times. This rearrangement joins TRBV7-2 to TRBJ2-3, with unresolved D. Germline CDR1 SGHTA, CDR2 FQGNSA. CDR3 length: 12 amino acids. Trimming removed 6 bases from V and 4 bases from J, with 8 bases in between. CDR3 region: CASRAAADTQYF. The CDR3 region has the DNA TGTGCCAGCAGGGCCGCGGCAGATACGCAGTATTTT.

This clonotype was recorded many times. V gene TRBV7-2 combines with J gene TRBJ1-1; the D gene is possibly TRBD1 (5 bases). The CDR3 length is 13 residues. V lost 1 base and J lost 4, with 7 bases in between. Germline V CDR1 and CDR2: SGHTA, FQGNSA. CDR3 coding DNA: TGTGCCAGCAGCTTAGGAGGGGCCACTGAAGCTTTCTTT. It yields the protein CASSLGGATEAFF.

The V gene is TRBV11-2, the J gene TRBJ1-6; no clear D. This CDR3 comprises 11 residues. Germline CDR1 SGHAT, CDR2 FQNNGV. V was cut by 4 bases and J by 18 bases, with 13 bases left in between. Here the CDR3 reads CASSSRARGHF. In DNA, the CDR3 is TGTGCCAGCAGCTCCCGGGCCCGCGGCCACTTT.

This clonotype appeared many times. The chain has TRBV7-2 and TRBJ1-2; perhaps TRBD1 as D (5 bases). V lost 0 bases and J 4 bases, leaving 9 bases between the germline ends. The germline V gene has CDR1 SGHTA and CDR2 FQGNSA. CDR3 length: 14 amino acids. The CDR3 reads CASSLAGAAYGYTF. The DNA of the CDR3 is TGTGCCAGCAGCTTAGCAGGGGCGGCCTATGGCTACACCTTC.

This sequence joins TRBV20-1 and TRBJ2-5, with TRBD1 matching 9 bases. The V segment lost 5 bases and the J segment 3 bases; nucleotides outside the gene matches: 4. Germline CDR1 is DFQATT and CDR2 is SNEGSKA (reference sequence). This CDR3 region has 13 residues. CDR3 loop: CSARRDREETQYF. DNA for the CDR3: TGCAGTGCTCGCCGGGACAGGGAAGAGACCCAGTACTTC.

There are a few counts of this clonotype. The chain carries TRBV29-1 and TRBJ1-3, with D unclear. The CDR3 spans 14 residues. Trimming took 5 bases from V and 5 from J, leaving 16 bases between them. The germline CDR1 and CDR2 sequences are SQVTM and ANQGSEA. The CDR3 reads CSVHGLRKRNTIYF. CDR3 nucleotide sequence: TGCAGCGTTCACGGGTTGAGGAAGAGAAACACCATATATTTT.

This chain connects TRBV28 to TRBJ2-2, with D unresolved. V was shortened by 4 bases and J by 4 bases, with 7 bases between the two germline ends. The germline V gene encodes CDR1 MDHEN and CDR2 SYDVKM. This CDR3 is built from 13 residues. The CDR3 here is CASSSGFTGELFF. The CDR3 DNA sequence: TGTGCCAGCAGTTCAGGTTTCACCGGGGAGCTGTTTTTT. Variable domain in full (rest from reference TRBV28 and TRBJ2-2): DVKVTQSSRYLVKRTGEKVFLECVQDMDHENMFWYRQDPGLGLRLIYFSYDVKMKEKGDIPEGYSVSREKKERFSLILESASTNQTSMYLCASSSGFTGELFFGEGSRLTVL.

The chain employs TRBV5-1 and TRBJ2-1, with D uncertain. Germline V gene data show CDR1 as SGHRS and CDR2 as YFSETQ. Trimming left V 4 bases short and J 2 bases short, with 7 bases between. CDR3 length equals 13 residues. CDR3 DNA sequence: TGCGCCAGCAGCATAGGCCCCTACAATGAGCAGTTCTTC. Its protein product is CASSIGPYNEQFF.

The CDR3: CASRQQMNTEAFF. CDR3 sequence (DNA): TGTGCCAGCAGGCAGCAAATGAACACTGAAGCTTTCTTT. The chain couples TRBV6-2 or TRBV6-3 to TRBJ1-1, with D unclear. V shed 6 bases and J shed 0 bases, with 8 bases lying between them. Germline CDR1 and CDR2: MNHEY and SVGEGT. The CDR3 is made up of 13 amino acids.

This clonotype has only a few counts. The chain links TRBV10-3 to TRBJ1-2; 9 bases match TRBD1. With V trimmed by 4 bases and J by 4 bases, 4 bases remained unmatched. Germline assignment: CDR1 ENHRY and CDR2 SYGVKD. CDR3 length: 14 amino acids. The CDR3 nucleotides are TGTGCCATCAGTGTCACGGACAGGGGCTATGGCTACACCTTC. Translated, it gives CAISVTDRGYGYTF.

This chain uses TRBV5-1 with TRBJ1-3, with D possibly being TRBD1 (5 bases). Germline V CDR1 and CDR2: SGHRS, YFSETQ. V was cut by 2 bases and J by 3 bases, with 15 bases left in between. There are 16 residues in the CDR3. CDR3 DNA: TGCGCCAGCAGCTTAGGATCAGGGACGGTTGGAAACACCATATATTTT. It encodes CASSLGSGTVGNTIYF. Filled out from reference TRBV5-1 and TRBJ1-3, the complete variable domain reads KAGVTQTPRYLIKTRGQQVTLSCSPISGHRSVSWYQQTPGQGLQFLFEYFSETQRNKGNFPGRFSGRQFSNSRSEMNVSTLELGDSALYLCASSLGSGTVGNTIYFGEGSWLTVV.

This chain links TRBV28 with TRBJ1-4; D is uncertain. In germline, CDR1 is MDHEN, CDR2 SYDVKM. CDR3 length: 12 amino acids. The ends were cut back, 5 bases at V and 7 bases at J, with 8 bases in the middle. CDR3 sequence: CASSTSIEKLFF. The DNA for the CDR3 is TGTGCCAGCAGTACCTCCATTGAAAAACTGTTTTTT.

CDR3 amino acids: CASSPLGRTKETQYF. The CDR3 DNA sequence: TGTGCCAGCAGTCCTCTGGGACGTACGAAAGAGACCCAGTACTTC. V usage is TRBV28 and J usage is TRBJ2-5, with D perhaps TRBD1 or TRBD2 (5 bases each). CDR1 and CDR2 from the germline V gene are MDHEN and SYDVKM. The CDR3 is 15 residues long. Trimming removed 5 bases at V and 3 bases at J, with 16 bases between.

The rearrangement links TRBV6-5 to TRBJ2-1; 10 nucleotides align to TRBD2. This CDR3 spans 15 amino acids. Germline assignment: CDR1 MNHEY and CDR2 SVGAGI. V shed 5 bases and J 7 bases; nucleotides not matched to a gene: 8. For the CDR3, the DNA is TGTGCCAGCAGTCCCCGGATAGCGGGGGGTAATGAGCAGTTCTTC. Residues: CASSPRIAGGNEQFF.

The chain uses TRBV6-6 and TRBJ1-3; D not resolved. The CDR3 is made up of 14 amino acids. Germline CDR1 is MNHNY and CDR2 is SVGAGI (reference sequence). Trimming cost V 10 bases and J 0 bases, with 13 bases left between them. In DNA, the CDR3 is TGTGCCATTTTGGACGCCGCCTCTGGAAACACCATATATTTT. This translates into CAILDAASGNTIYF.

This chain connects TRBV7-3 to TRBJ1-1; D gene unclear. The ends were cut back, 1 base at V and 0 bases at J, with 9 bases in the middle. The germline CDR1 and CDR2 sequences are SGHTA and FQGTGA. This CDR3 spans 15 amino acids. CDR3: CASSLRRALNTEAFF. DNA for the CDR3: TGTGCCAGCAGCTTAAGGAGGGCCTTGAACACTGAAGCTTTCTTT.

This clonotype was counted many times. The chain employs TRBV7-2 and TRBJ2-4; 7 nucleotides match TRBD2. After removal of 7 bases from V and 7 bases from J, the junction contained 13 bases not matched to a gene. Looked up from germline, CDR1 is SGHTA and CDR2 is FQGNSA. The CDR3 sequence is 15 residues long. For the CDR3, the DNA is TGTGCCAGCACCGGGGAGGGAGGGCCCGGGAACATTCAGTACTTC. Amino acid sequence: CASTGEGGPGNIQYF.

In its sample, this clonotype was seen many times. The J gene is TRBJ2-1, the V gene TRBV7-2; 7 nucleotides align to TRBD2. CDR3 size: 15 residues. CDR1 is SGHTA and CDR2 is FQGNSA in the germline V gene. The J segment lost 6 bases and the V segment lost 2 bases, leaving 7 bases of the junction unmatched. The CDR3 region has the DNA TGTGCCAGCAGCTTAATCTGGGGGGGTGGCAATGAGCAGTTCTTC. Its protein product is CASSLIWGGGNEQFF.